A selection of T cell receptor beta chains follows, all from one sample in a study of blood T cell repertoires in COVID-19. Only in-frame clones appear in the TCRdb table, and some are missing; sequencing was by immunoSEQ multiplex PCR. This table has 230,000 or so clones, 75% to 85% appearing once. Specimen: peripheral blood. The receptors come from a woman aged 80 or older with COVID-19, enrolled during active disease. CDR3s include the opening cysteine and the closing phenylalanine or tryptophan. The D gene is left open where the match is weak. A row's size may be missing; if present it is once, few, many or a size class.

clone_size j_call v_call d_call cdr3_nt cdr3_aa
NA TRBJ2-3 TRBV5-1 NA TGCGCCAGCAGCCTCAGGGGAGATACGCAGTATTTT CASSLRGDTQYF
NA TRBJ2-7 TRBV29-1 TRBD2 TGCAGCGTGGGAGCGGGGGGGTACGAGCAGTACTTC CSVGAGGYEQYF
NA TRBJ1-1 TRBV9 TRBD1 TGTGCCAGCAGCGTAGCCCAGGGGGCAGGTACTGAAGCTTTCTTT CASSVAQGAGTEAFF
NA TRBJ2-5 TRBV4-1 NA TGCGCCAGCAGCCAAGCAAGTCGTACTCAAGAGACCCAGTACTTC CASSQASRTQETQYF
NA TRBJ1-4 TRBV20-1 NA TGCAGTGGTCTAAATGAAAAACTGTTTTTT CSGLNEKLFF
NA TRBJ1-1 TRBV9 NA TGTGCCAGCAGCCCCCGGGGGGGGAACACTGAAGCTTTCTTT CASSPRGGNTEAFF
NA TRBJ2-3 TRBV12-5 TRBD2 TGTGCTAGTGGTTCCGGCGGGGGGGCAGATACGCAGTATTTT CASGSGGGADTQYF
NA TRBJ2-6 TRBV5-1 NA TGCGCCAGCAGCTGGGTGACAGGGGAGGGATCTGGGGCCAACGTCCTGACTTTC CASSWVTGEGSGANVLTF
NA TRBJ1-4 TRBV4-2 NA TGTGCCAGCAGCCAATCCCCGGGACAAGGAAATGAAAAACTGTTTTTT CASSQSPGQGNEKLFF
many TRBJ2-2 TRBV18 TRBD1 TGTGCCAGCTCATCAGCGGGACAGGGGAGTACCGGGGAGCTGTTTTTT CASSSAGQGSTGELFF
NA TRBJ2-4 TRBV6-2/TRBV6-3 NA TGTGCCAGCAGTTACATCAGGGAACTAGCCAAAAACATTCAGTACTTC CASSYIRELAKNIQYF
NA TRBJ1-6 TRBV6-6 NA TGTGCCAGCAGACCACAGGGCTGGAATTCACCCCTCCACTTT CASRPQGWNSPLHF
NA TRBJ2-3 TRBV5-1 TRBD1 TGCGCCAGCAGCTTAGACAGGGGGCGAACAGATACGCAGTATTTT CASSLDRGRTDTQYF
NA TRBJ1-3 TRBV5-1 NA TGCGCCAGCAGCTCAGCAGGGGAGCCTGGAAACACCATATATTTT CASSSAGEPGNTIYF
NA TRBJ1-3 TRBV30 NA TGTGCCTGGAGTAGGGGGGGCTCTGGAAACACCATATATTTT CAWSRGGSGNTIYF
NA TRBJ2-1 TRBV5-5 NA TGTGCCAGCAACCCGCGGGCAGGGGGGTACAATGAGCAGTTCTTC CASNPRAGGYNEQFF
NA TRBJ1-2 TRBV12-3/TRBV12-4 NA TGTGCCAGCAGCCAGGGCCGCTATGGCTACACCTTC CASSQGRYGYTF
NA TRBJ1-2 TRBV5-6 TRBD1 TGTGCCAGCAGCCCACGAGGACAGGGATCTGGCTACACCTTC CASSPRGQGSGYTF
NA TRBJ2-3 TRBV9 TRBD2 TGTGCCAGCAGCGTAGATGCGGGAGGGAGCACAGATACGCAGTATTTT CASSVDAGGSTDTQYF
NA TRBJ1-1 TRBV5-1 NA TGCGCCAGCAGCTTGGGTCCCGGGGGGAACACTGAAGCTTTCTTT CASSLGPGGNTEAFF
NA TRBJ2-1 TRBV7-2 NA TGTGCCAGCAGCTTATCGGGAATTACTGAGCAGTTCTTC CASSLSGITEQFF
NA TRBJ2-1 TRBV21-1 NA TGTGCCAGCAGCAAAGAGCCAACTGGCAATGAGCAGTTCTTC CASSKEPTGNEQFF
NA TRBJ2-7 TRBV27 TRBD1 TGTGCCAGCAAGCCCCTAGCAGACAGGGCCCACGAGCAGTACTTC CASKPLADRAHEQYF
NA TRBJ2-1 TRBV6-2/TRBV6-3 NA TGTGCCAGCAGTTACCCCCCCGGACTATCTACCTACAATGAGCAGTTCTTC CASSYPPGLSTYNEQFF
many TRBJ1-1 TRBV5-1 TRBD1 TGCGCCAGCAGCTTGACAGGGGATTTGAACACTGAAGCTTTCTTT CASSLTGDLNTEAFF
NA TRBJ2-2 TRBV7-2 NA TGTGCCAGCAGCTCACCCGGGACAAGGACCGGGGAGCTGTTTTTT CASSSPGTRTGELFF
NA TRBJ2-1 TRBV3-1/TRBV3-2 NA TGTGCCAGCAGCCTGGGGCAGATTGTCTACAATGAGCAGTTCTTC CASSLGQIVYNEQFF
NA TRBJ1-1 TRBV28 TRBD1 TGTGCCAGCAGCCTCGGGACAGGGGCGAACACTGAAGCTTTCTTT CASSLGTGANTEAFF
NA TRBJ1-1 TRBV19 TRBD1 TGTGCCAGTAGTATGGAACAGGGGGCGCAATGGCTGAACACTGAAGCTTTCTTT CASSMEQGAQWLNTEAFF
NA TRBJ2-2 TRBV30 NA TGTGCCTGGACCCCTTGGGCAACCGGGGAGCTGTTTTTT CAWTPWATGELFF
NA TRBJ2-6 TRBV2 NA TGTGCCAGCAGTGCGGGTTCTGGGGCCAACGTCCTGACTTTC CASSAGSGANVLTF
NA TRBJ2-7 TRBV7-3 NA TGTGCCAGCAGCAGCACAGGGATGGACGAGCAGTACTTC CASSSTGMDEQYF
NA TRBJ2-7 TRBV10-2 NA TGCGCCAGCAGTGACAGGGCGATCGAGCAGTACTTC CASSDRAIEQYF
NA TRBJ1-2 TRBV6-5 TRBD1 TGTGCCAGCGAACTCCAGACGACAGGGATCTATGGCTACACCTTC CASELQTTGIYGYTF
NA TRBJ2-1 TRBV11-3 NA TGTGCCAGCAGCTTACTGGCGGCTTCTTACAATGAGCAGTTCTTC CASSLLAASYNEQFF
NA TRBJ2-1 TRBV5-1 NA TGCGCCAGCCGTCCTTACCAGGGAGGTGAGCAGTTCTTC CASRPYQGGEQFF
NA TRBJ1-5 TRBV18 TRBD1 TGTGCCAGCTCACCAGGACAGGTCGAGTACCAGCATTTT CASSPGQVEYQHF
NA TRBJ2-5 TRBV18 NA TGTGCCAGCTCACCAGCGCTCGGACAGCAAGAGACCCAGTACTTC CASSPALGQQETQYF
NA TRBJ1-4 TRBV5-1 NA TGCGCCAGCAGCTTGGCCTCACAGACAACTAATGAAAAACTGTTTTTT CASSLASQTTNEKLFF
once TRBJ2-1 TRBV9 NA TGTGCCAGCAGCGGTCAGGGCTGGGGCTACAATGAGCAGTTCTTC CASSGQGWGYNEQFF
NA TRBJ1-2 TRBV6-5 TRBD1 TGTGCCAGCAGGCTGACAGGGGGTGATGGCTACACCTTC CASRLTGGDGYTF
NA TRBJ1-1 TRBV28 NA TGTGCCAGCAGTCACCAGGGTGAAGCTTTCTTT CASSHQGEAFF
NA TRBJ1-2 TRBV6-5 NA TGTGCCAGCAGACTGAATCCTAACTATGGCTACACCTTC CASRLNPNYGYTF
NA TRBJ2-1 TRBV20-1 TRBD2 TGCAGTGCTAGTTTTCTAGCGGGGCTGCAGTTCTTC CSASFLAGLQFF
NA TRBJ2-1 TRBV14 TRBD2 TGTGCCAGCAGCCAAGTTAGCGGGGCCGGAAATGAGCAGTTCTTC CASSQVSGAGNEQFF
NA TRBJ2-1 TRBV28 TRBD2 TGTGCCAGCACCCCACCCCCACTAGCGGGAGGCAGGAATGAGCAGTTCTTC CASTPPPLAGGRNEQFF
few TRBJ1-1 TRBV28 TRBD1 TGTGCCAGCAGGGGACAGCCGAACACTGAAGCTTTCTTT CASRGQPNTEAFF
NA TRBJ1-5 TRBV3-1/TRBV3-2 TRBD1 TGTGCCAGCAGCCAGGGACAGGTGTCCACTAAATCAAATAGCAATCAGCCCCAGCATTTT CASSQGQVSTKSNSNQPQHF
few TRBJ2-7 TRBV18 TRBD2 TGTGCCAGCTCACCCCCCGGCGGCGGGGGCTCCTACGAGCAGTACTTC CASSPPGGGGSYEQYF
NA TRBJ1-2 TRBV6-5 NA TGTGCCAGCAGTCGGGAACAACGAGCCTATGGCTACACCTTC CASSREQRAYGYTF
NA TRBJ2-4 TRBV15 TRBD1 TGTGCCACCAGCAGCGTAGCAGGGACAGGTGGAATGTACTTC CATSSVAGTGGMYF
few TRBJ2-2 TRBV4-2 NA TGTGCCAGCAGCCGGCCCAGCACCGGGGAGCTGTTTTTT CASSRPSTGELFF
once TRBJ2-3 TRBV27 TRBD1 TGTGCCAGCAGTCTGGGACAGGGAACATCCACAGATACGCAGTATTTT CASSLGQGTSTDTQYF